This T cell receptor beta chain stems from a study of human T cells and chemical hapten exposure. One entry per CDR3 protein, called by TCRdb with MiXCR from the 5' RACE reads. The sample yields about 120,000 distinct CDR3 sequences, roughly 19% seen once. Someone pulled total RNA out of unfractionated whole blood. V was clipped by 2 bases and J by 8 bases, with 21 bases between them. This CDR3 has 16 residues. Germline CDR1 reads DFQATT; CDR2 reads SNEGSKA (reference sequence). This clonotype originated in a human donor in good health. The rearrangement joins TRBV20-1 to TRBJ1-4; TRBD1 is a possible D gene (5 bases). The CDR3 nucleotides are TGCAGTGCTAGACAATCACAGGTTATCCCTGGGGAAAAACTGTTTTTT. This sequence encodes CSARQSQVIPGEKLFF.